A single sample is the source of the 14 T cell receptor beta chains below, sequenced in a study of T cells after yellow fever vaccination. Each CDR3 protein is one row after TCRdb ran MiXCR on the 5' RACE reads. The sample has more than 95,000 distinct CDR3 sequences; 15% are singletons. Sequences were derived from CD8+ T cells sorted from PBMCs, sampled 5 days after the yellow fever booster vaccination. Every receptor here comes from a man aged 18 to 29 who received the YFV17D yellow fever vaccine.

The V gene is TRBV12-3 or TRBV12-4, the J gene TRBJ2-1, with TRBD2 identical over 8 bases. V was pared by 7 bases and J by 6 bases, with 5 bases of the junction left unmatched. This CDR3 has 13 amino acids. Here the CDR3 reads CASTAGGRNEQFF. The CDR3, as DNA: TGTGCCAGCACGGCGGGGGGACGCAATGAGCAGTTCTTC.

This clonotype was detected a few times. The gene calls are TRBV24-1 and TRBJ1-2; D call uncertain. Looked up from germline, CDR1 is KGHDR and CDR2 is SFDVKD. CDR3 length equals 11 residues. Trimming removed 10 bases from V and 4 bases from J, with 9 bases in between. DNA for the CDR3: TGTGCCACTGCGGGGTCCTATGGCTACACCTTC. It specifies CATAGSYGYTF.

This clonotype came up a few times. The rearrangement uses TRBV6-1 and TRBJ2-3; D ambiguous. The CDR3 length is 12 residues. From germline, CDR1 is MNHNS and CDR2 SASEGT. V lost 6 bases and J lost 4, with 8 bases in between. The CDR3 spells CASSQTPDTQYF. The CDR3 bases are TGTGCCAGCAGCCAGACACCAGATACGCAGTATTTT.

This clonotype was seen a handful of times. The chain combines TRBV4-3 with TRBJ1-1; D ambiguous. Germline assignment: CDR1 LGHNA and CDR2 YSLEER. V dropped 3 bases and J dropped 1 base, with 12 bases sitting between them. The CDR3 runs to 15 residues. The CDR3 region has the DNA TGCGCCAGCAGCCATCCTGGGCCGGGGAACACTGAAGCTTTCTTT. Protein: CASSHPGPGNTEAFF.

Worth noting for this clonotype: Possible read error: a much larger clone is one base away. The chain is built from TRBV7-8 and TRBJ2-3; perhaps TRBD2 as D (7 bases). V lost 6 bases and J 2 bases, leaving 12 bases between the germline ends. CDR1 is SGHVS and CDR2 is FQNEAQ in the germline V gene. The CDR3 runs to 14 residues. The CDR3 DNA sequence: TGTGCCAGCAGTTGGGGGGGGCCCACAGATACGCAGTATTTT. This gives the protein CASSWGGPTDTQYF.

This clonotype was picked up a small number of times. CDR3 in DNA: TGTGCCAGCAGCCTACTTCCGGGACAGGATCAGCCCCAGCATTTT. It encodes CASSLLPGQDQPQHF. The chain is built from TRBV3-1 and TRBJ1-5; 8 bases fit TRBD1. Germline CDR1 reads LGHDT; CDR2 reads YNNKEL (reference sequence). This CDR3 has 15 amino acids. The V segment lost 4 bases and the J segment 5 bases; nucleotides outside the gene matches: 7. The whole variable domain, filled in from reference TRBV3-1 and TRBJ1-5, reads DTAVSQTPKYLVTQMGNDKSIKCEQNLGHDTMYWYKQDSKKFLKIMFSYNNKELIINETVPNRFSPKSPDKAHLNLHINSLELGDSAVYFCASSLLPGQDQPQHFGDGTRLSIL.

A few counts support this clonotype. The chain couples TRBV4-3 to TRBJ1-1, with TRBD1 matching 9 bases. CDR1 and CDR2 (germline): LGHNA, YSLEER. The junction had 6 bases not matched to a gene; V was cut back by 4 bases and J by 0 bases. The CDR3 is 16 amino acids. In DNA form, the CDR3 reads TGCGCCAGCAGCCGGGACAGGGCTCTCTTGAACACTGAAGCTTTCTTT. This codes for CASSRDRALLNTEAFF.

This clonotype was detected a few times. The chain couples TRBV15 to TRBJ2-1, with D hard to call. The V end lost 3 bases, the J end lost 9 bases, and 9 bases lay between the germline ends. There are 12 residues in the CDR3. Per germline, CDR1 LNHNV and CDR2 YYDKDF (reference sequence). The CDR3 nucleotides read TGTGCCACCAGCAGTCAGGCAGTTGAGCAGTTCTTC. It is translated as CATSSQAVEQFF.

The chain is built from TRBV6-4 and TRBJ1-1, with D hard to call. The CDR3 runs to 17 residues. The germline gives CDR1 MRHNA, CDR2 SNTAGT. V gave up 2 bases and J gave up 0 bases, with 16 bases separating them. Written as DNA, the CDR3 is TGTGCCAGCAGTGACGAGTGGTCCAGGACCATGAACACTGAAGCTTTCTTT. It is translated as CASSDEWSRTMNTEAFF.

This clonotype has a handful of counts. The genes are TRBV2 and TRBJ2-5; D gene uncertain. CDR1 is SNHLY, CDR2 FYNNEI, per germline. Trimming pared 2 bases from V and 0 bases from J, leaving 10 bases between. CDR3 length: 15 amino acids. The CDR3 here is CASSENFLDQETQYF. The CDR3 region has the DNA TGTGCCAGCAGTGAAAATTTCCTAGACCAAGAGACCCAGTACTTC.

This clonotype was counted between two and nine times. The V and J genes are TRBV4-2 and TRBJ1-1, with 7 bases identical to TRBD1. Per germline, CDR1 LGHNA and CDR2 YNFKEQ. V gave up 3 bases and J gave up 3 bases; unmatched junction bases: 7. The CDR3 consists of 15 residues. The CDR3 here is CASSHWDSGDTEAFF. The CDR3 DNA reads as TGTGCCAGCAGCCATTGGGACAGTGGGGACACTGAAGCTTTCTTT.

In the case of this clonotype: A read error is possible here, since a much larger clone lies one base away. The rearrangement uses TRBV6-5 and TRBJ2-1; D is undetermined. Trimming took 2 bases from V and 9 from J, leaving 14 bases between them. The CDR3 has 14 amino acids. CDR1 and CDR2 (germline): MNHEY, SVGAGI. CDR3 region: CASSYSASHTEQFF. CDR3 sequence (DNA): TGTGCCAGCAGTTACAGCGCCTCTCACACTGAGCAGTTCTTC.

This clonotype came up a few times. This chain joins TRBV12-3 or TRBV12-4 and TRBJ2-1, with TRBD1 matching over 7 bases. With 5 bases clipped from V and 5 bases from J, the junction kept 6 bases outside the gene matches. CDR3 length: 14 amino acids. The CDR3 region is CASSPETGHNEQFF. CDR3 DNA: TGTGCCAGCAGTCCGGAGACAGGGCACAATGAGCAGTTCTTC.

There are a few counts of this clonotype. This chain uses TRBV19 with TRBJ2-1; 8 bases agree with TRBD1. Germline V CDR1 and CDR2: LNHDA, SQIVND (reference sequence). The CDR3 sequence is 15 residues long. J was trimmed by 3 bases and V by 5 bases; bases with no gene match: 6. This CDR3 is CASSPDRGDYNEQFF. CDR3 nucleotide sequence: TGTGCCAGTAGTCCCGACAGGGGCGACTACAATGAGCAGTTCTTC. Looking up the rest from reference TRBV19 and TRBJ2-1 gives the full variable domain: DGGITQSPKYLFRKEGQNVTLSCEQNLNHDAMYWYRQDPGQGLRLIYYSQIVNDFQKGDIAEGYSVSREKKESFPLTVTSAQKNPTAFYLCASSPDRGDYNEQFFGPGTRLTVL.